Only a few counts were recorded for the clone carrying this T cell receptor beta chain. The target antigen is unknown. Sequenced by immunoSEQ multiplex PCR; TCRdb stores in-frame clones only, minus some. The sample holds approximately 85,000 clones, about 86% seen once. This sample was included in a study of T cell responses to AZD1222 COVID-19 vaccine. Study-wide findings and caveats: Two AZD1222 doses significantly raised spike-specific TCR breadth and depth over controls. The donor group comprised mostly white British people and more females; the analysis possibly underestimated clonal diversity.

Trimming took off 6 bases at V and 9 bases at J, with 15 bases between the two ends. CDR1 is MNHEY and CDR2 is SMNVEV in the germline V gene (reference sequence). The CDR3 has 13 amino acids. The origin of this receptor is an adult in good health. This chain links TRBV27 with TRBJ2-1; the D gene is possibly TRBD2 (6 bases). Here the sequenced sample was peripheral blood, taken on day 0 of AZD1222 vaccination. The DNA for the CDR3 is TGTGCCAGCAGACAGACTAGTTTCTCTGAGCAGTTCTTC. The encoded protein is CASRQTSFSEQFF.